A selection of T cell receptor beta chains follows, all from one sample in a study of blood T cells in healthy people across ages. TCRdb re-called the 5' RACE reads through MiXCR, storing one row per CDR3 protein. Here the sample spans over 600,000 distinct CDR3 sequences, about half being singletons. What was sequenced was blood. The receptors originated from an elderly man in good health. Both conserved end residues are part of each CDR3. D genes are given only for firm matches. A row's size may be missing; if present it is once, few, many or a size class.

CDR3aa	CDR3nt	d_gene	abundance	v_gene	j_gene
CASSTTGGPYEQYF	TGCGCCAGCAGCACGACAGGGGGCCCCTACGAGCAGTACTTC	TRBD1	NA	TRBV5-1	TRBJ2-7
CASTGQGGAYEQYF	TGTGCCAGCACTGGACAAGGGGGGGCGTACGAGCAGTACTTC	NA	NA	TRBV6-2/TRBV6-3	TRBJ2-7
CSSAETSDTEAFF	TGCAGCTCCGCGGAGACATCAGACACTGAAGCTTTCTTT	NA	few	TRBV29-1	TRBJ1-1
CASSPSAGVETQYF	TGTGCCAGCAGCCCCTCAGCGGGAGTAGAGACCCAGTACTTC	TRBD2	NA	TRBV9	TRBJ2-5
CSASRGTVDSNQPQHF	TGCAGTGCTTCCCGTGGGACAGTAGATAGCAATCAGCCCCAGCATTTT	TRBD1	NA	TRBV20-1	TRBJ1-5
CASSKGCLRPLYEQYF	TGTGCCAGCAGCAAAGGGTGCCTGCGGCCCCTCTACGAGCAGTACTTC	NA	NA	TRBV21-1	TRBJ2-7
CATAITTGTKETQYF	TGTGCCACCGCTATAACGACAGGGACAAAAGAGACCCAGTACTTC	TRBD1	NA	TRBV12-3/TRBV12-4	TRBJ2-5
CSVERQGFYEQYF	TGCAGCGTTGAAAGGCAGGGATTCTACGAGCAGTACTTC	NA	NA	TRBV29-1	TRBJ2-7
CASSLQARAGGYTF	TGTGCCAGCAGTTTGCAGGCCCGTGCTGGTGGCTACACCTTC	NA	few	TRBV12-3/TRBV12-4	TRBJ1-2
CASSEKGLAKNNEQYF	TGTGCCAGCAGTGAAAAGGGACTAGCGAAAAACAATGAGCAGTACTTC	TRBD2	NA	TRBV12-3/TRBV12-4	TRBJ2-7
CKGGAREQYF	TGCAAGGGGGGGGCGCGGGAGCAGTACTTC	NA	NA	TRBV29-1	TRBJ2-5
CASSLAPRGGGDTQYF	TGTGCCAGCAGCTTAGCACCGCGGGGGGGCGGGGATACGCAGTATTTT	TRBD2	NA	TRBV7-2	TRBJ2-3
CASRGEGVYHEQFF	TGTGCCAGCAGGGGAGAGGGGGTGTATCATGAGCAGTTCTTC	NA	NA	TRBV7-2	TRBJ2-1
CASRNAGHPSNEQYF	TGTGCCAGCAGGAACGCGGGACACCCCTCGAACGAGCAGTACTTC	NA	few	TRBV28	TRBJ2-7
CASSLVRTNNEQFF	TGTGCCAGCAGCTTAGTCAGGACCAACAATGAGCAGTTCTTC	NA	few	TRBV11-3	TRBJ2-1
CSVDNLATGDTQYF	TGCAGTGTGGATAATCTAGCTACGGGGGATACGCAGTATTTT	NA	NA	TRBV20-1	TRBJ2-3
CSASGNYNEQFF	TGCAGTGCTAGCGGGAACTACAATGAGCAGTTCTTC	NA	many	TRBV20-1	TRBJ2-1
CSVEEGVVWEETQYF	TGCAGCGTTGAAGAGGGCGTCGTTTGGGAAGAAACCCAGTACTTC	NA	NA	TRBV29-1	TRBJ2-5
CATRGKRWETQYF	TGTGCCACCAGAGGGAAACGGTGGGAGACCCAGTACTTC	NA	NA	TRBV15	TRBJ2-5
CASSGQSFYGYTF	TGTGCCAGCAGCGGACAGTCATTTTATGGCTACACCTTC	NA	NA	TRBV7-3	TRBJ1-2
CASSPNIYEQYF	TGTGCCAGCAGTCCAAACATCTACGAGCAGTACTTC	NA	NA	TRBV28	TRBJ2-7
CAISVTTGPQVETQYF	TGTGCCATCAGTGTGACGACGGGGCCCCAAGTTGAGACCCAGTACTTC	NA	NA	TRBV10-3	TRBJ2-5
CASSSYGTSGSFSYNEQYF	TGCGCCAGCAGCTCCTACGGGACTAGCGGGAGTTTCTCCTACAATGAGCAGTACTTC	TRBD2	NA	TRBV5-1	TRBJ2-7
CATSDNGGPYNEQFF	TGTGCCACCAGCGACAACGGAGGGCCTTACAATGAGCAGTTCTTC	NA	many	TRBV15	TRBJ2-1
CASSLVGQGAGDYTF	TGCGCCAGCAGCTTGGTCGGACAGGGGGCTGGAGATTACACCTTC	TRBD1	few	TRBV5-1	TRBJ1-2
CAISPAAGGYTF	TGTGCCATCAGCCCGGCTGCGGGGGGCTACACCTTC	NA	NA	TRBV10-3	TRBJ1-2
CSAPGTSGDYNEQYF	TGCAGTGCCCCGGGGACTAGCGGAGATTACAATGAGCAGTACTTC	TRBD2	NA	TRBV20-1	TRBJ2-7
CSAEGLAGFTDTQYF	TGCAGTGCCGAGGGACTAGCGGGCTTCACAGATACGCAGTATTTT	TRBD2	few	TRBV20-1	TRBJ2-3
CASTSGGAKGEQYF	TGTGCCAGCACCTCGGGGGGCGCGAAGGGTGAGCAGTACTTC	NA	few	TRBV2	TRBJ2-7
CASSSFTTSTETQYF	TGTGCCAGCAGCTCCTTCACGACTAGCACGGAGACCCAGTACTTC	TRBD2	many	TRBV7-2	TRBJ2-5